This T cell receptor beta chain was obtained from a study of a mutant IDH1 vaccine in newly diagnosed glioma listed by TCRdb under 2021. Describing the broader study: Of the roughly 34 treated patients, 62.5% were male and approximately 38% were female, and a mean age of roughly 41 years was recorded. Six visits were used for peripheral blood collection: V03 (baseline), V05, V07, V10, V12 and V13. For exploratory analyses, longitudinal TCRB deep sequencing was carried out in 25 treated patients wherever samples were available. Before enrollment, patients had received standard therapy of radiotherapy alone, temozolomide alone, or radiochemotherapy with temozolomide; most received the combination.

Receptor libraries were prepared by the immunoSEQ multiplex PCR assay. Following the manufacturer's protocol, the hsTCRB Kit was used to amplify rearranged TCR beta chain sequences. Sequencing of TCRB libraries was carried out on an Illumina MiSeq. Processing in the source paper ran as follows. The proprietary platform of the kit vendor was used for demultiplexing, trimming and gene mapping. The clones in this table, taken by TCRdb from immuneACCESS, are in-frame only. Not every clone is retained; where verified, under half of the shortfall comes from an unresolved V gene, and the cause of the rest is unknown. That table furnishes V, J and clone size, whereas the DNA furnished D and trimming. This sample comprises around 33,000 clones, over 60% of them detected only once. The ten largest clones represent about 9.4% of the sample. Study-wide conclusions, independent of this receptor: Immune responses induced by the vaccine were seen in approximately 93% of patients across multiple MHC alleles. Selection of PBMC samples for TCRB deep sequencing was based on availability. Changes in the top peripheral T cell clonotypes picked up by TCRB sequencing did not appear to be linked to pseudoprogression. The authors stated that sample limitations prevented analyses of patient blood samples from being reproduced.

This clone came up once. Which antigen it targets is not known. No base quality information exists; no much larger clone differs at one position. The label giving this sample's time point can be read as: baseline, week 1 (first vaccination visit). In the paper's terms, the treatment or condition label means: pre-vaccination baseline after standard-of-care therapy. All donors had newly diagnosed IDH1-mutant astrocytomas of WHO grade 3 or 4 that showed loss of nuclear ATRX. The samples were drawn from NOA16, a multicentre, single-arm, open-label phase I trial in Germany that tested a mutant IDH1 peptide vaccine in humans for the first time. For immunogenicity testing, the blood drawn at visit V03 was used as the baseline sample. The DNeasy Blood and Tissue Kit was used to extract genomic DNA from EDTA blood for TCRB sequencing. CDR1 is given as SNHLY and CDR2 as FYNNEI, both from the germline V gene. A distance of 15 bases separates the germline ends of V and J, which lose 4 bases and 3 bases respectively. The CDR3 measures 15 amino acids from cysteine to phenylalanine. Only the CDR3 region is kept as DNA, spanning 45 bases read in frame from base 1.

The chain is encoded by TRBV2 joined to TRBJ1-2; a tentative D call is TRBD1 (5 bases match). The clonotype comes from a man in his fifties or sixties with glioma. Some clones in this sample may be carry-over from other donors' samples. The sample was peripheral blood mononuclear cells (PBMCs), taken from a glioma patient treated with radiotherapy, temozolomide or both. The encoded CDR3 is CASSGVGKGYYGYTF. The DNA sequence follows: TGTGCCAGCAGTGGAGTTGGGAAGGGGTACTATGGCTACACCTTC.